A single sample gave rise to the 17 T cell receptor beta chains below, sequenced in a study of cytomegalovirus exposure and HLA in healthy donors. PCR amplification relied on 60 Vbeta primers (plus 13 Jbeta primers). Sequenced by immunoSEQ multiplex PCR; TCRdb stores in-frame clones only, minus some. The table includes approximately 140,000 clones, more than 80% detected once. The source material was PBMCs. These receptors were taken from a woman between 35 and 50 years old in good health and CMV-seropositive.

The CDR3 DNA reads TGTGCCAGTAGTATAGGCGGGCCCCAAGAGACCCAGTACTTC. Protein: CASSIGGPQETQYF. The rearrangement uses TRBV19 and TRBJ2-5, with TRBD2 as a possible D gene (5 bases). Trimming took 1 base from V and 1 from J, leaving 7 bases between them. Per germline, CDR1 LNHDA and CDR2 SQIVND (reference sequence). This CDR3 is 14 amino acids long.

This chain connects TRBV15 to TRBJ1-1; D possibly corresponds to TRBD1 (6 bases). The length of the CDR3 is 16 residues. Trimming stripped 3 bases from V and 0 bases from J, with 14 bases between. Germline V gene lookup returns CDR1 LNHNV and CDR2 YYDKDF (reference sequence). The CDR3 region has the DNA TGTGCCACCAGCAGGCAAGTGGGGGCCTTGAACACTGAAGCTTTCTTT. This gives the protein CATSRQVGALNTEAFF.

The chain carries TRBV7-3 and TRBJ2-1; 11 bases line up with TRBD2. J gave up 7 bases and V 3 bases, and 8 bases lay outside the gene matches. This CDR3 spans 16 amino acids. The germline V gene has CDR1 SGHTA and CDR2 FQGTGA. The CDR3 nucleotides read TGTGCCAGCAGCTTCTCGACTAGCGGGAAGTGGAATGAGCAGTTCTTC. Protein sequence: CASSFSTSGKWNEQFF.

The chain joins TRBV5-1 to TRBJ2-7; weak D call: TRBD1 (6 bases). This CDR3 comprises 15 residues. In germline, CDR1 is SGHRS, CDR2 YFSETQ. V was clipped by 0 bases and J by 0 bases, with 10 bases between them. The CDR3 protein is CASSLGGTNSYEQYF. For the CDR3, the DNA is TGCGCCAGCAGCTTGGGGGGGACAAACTCCTACGAGCAGTACTTC.

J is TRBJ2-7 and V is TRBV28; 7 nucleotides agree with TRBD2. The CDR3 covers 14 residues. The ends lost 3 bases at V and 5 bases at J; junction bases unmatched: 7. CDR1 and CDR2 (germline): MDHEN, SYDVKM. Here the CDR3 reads CASSLVGLVNEQYF. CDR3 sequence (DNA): TGTGCCAGCAGTTTGGTAGGACTAGTAAACGAGCAGTACTTC.

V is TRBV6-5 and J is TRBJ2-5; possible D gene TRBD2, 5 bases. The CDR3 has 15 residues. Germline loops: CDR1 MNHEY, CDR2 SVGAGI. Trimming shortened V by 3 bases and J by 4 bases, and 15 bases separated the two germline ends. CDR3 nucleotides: TGTGCCAGCAGTTATGCGCACTCGGGGATAGAGACCCAGTACTTC. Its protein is CASSYAHSGIETQYF.

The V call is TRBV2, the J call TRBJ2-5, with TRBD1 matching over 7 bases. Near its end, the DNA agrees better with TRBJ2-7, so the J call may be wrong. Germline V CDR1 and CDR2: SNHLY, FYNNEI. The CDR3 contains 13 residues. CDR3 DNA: TGTGCCAGCAAGTGGGACAGCCACTACGAGCAGTACTTC. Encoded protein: CASKWDSHYEQYF.

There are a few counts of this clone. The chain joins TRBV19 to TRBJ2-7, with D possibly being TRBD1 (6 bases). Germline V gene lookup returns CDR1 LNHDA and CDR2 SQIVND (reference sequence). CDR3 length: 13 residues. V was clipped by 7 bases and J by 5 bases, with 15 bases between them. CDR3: CASTRGRGNEQYF. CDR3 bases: TGTGCCAGTACCAGGGGACGAGGGAACGAGCAGTACTTC.

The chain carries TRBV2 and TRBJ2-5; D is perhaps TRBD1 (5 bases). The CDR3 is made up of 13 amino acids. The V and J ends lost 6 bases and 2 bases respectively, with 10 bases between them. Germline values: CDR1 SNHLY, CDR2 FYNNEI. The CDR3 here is CASRTTVQETQYF. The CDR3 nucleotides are TGTGCCAGCAGGACGACAGTACAAGAGACCCAGTACTTC.

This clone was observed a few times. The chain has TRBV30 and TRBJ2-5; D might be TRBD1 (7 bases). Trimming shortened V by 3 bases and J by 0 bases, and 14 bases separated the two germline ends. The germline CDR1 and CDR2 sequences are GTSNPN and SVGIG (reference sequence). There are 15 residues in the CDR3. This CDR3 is CAWRRAGGYQETQYF. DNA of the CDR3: TGTGCCTGGAGAAGGGCAGGGGGGTACCAAGAGACCCAGTACTTC.

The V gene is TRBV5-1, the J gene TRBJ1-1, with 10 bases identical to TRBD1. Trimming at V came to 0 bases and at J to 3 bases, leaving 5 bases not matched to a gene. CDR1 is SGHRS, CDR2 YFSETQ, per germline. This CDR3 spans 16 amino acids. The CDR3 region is CASSLASGTGDTEAFF. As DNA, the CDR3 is TGCGCCAGCAGCTTGGCTTCCGGGACAGGGGACACTGAAGCTTTCTTT.

CDR3 protein: CASSLVQGYTGELFF. The CDR3, as DNA: TGTGCCAGCAGCTTAGTACAGGGTTACACCGGGGAGCTGTTTTTT. The gene calls are TRBV5-4 and TRBJ2-2, with D possibly being TRBD1 (6 bases). V was trimmed by 2 bases and J by 3 bases, leaving 11 bases between them. The CDR3 totals 15 residues. Germline CDR1 reads SGHNT; CDR2 reads YYREEE (reference sequence).

CDR3 region: CASSPVRGSGYTF. CDR3 bases: TGTGCCAGCAGCCCCGTCAGGGGTTCGGGCTACACCTTC. The J gene is TRBJ1-2, the V gene TRBV7-2; TRBD1 might be the D (6 bases). The germline V and J ends were trimmed by 5 bases and 8 bases, with 15 bases remaining between them. Germline CDR1 reads SGHTA; CDR2 reads FQGNSA. CDR3 length equals 13 residues.

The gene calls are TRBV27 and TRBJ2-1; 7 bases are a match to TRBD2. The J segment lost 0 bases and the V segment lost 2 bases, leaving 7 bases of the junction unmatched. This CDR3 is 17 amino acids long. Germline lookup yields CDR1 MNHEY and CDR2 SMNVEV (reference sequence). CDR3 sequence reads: CASSLRSSGHSYNEQFF. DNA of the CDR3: TGTGCCAGCAGTTTACGATCTAGCGGACACTCCTACAATGAGCAGTTCTTC.

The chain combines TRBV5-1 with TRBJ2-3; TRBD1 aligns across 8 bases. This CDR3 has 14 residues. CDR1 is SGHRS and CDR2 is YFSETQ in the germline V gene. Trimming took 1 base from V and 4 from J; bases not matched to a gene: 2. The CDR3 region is CASSLTGGADTQYF. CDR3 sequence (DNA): TGCGCCAGCAGCTTGACAGGGGGTGCAGATACGCAGTATTTT.

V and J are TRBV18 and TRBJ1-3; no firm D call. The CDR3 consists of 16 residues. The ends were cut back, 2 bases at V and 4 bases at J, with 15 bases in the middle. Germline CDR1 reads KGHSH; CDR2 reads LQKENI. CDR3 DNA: TGTGCCAGCTCACCATTAACAGAACAATCCGGAAACACCATATATTTT. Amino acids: CASSPLTEQSGNTIYF. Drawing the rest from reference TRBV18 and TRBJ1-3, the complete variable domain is NAGVMQNPRHLVRRRGQEARLRCSPMKGHSHVYWYRQLPEEGLKFMVYLQKENIIDESGMPKERFSAEFPKEGPSILRIQQVVRGDSAAYFCASSPLTEQSGNTIYFGEGSWLTVV.

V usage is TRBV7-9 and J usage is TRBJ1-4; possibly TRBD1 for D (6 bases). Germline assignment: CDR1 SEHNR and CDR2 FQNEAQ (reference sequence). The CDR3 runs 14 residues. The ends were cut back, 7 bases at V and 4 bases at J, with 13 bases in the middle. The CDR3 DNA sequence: TGTGCCAGCACCACTTCAGGGGTTAATGAAAAACTGTTTTTT. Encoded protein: CASTTSGVNEKLFF.